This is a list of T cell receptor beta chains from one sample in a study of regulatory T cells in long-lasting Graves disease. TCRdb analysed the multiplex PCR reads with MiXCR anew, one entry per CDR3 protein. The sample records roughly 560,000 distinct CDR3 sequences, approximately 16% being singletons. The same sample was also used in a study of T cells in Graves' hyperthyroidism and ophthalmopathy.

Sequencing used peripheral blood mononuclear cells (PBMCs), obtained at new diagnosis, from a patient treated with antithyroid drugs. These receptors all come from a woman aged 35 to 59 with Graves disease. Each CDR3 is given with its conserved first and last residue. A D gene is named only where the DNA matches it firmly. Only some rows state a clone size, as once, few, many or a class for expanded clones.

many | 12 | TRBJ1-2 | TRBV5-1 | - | CASSLEGDGYTF | TGTGCCAGCAGCTTGGAGGGGGATGGCTACACCTTC
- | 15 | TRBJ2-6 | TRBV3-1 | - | CASSFGPPGANVLTF | TGTGCCAGCAGCTTCGGGCCCCCGGGGGCCAACGTCCTGACTTTC
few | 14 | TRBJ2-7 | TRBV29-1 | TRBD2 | CSVEGLAGAGEQYF | TGCAGCGTGGAGGGACTAGCGGGGGCTGGGGAGCAGTACTTC
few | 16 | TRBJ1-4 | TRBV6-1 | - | CASSQKGSPTNEKLFF | TGTGCCAGCTCCCAAAAGGGGTCTCCAACTAATGAAAAACTGTTTTTT
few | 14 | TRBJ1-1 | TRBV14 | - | CASSQEYRPEEAFF | TGTGCCAGCAGCCAAGAGTACAGACCAGAAGAAGCTTTCTTT
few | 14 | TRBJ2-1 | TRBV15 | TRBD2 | CATLSSGGGAEQFF | TGTGCCACCTTATCTAGCGGGGGCGGGGCTGAGCAGTTCTTC
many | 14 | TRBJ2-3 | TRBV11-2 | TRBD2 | CASSLGTSGVTQYF | TGTGCCAGCAGCCTCGGGACTAGCGGGGTCACGCAGTATTTT
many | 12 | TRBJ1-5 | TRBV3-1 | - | CASSLLGQPQHF | TGTGCCAGCAGCCTTCTCGGTCAGCCCCAGCATTTT
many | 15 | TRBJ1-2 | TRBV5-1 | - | CASSWSGSPNYGYTF | TGCGCCAGCAGCTGGTCAGGTAGTCCTAACTATGGCTACACCTTC
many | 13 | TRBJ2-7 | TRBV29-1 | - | CSVRPTLHSEQYF | TGCAGCGTACGACCCACCCTTCACTCCGAGCAGTACTTC
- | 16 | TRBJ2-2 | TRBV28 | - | CASSLATLVNTGELFF | TGTGCCAGCAGTTTAGCGACACTTGTAAACACCGGGGAGCTGTTTTTT
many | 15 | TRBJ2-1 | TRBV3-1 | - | CASSHWAGADNEQFF | TGTGCCAGCAGCCATTGGGCGGGGGCAGACAATGAGCAGTTCTTC
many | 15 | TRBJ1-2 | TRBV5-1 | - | CASSLVGRTNYGYTF | TGCGCCAGCAGCTTGGTCGGCAGGACTAACTATGGCTACACCTTC
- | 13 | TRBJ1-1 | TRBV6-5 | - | CASSYSERGEAFF | TGTGCCAGCAGTTACTCTGAGAGGGGTGAAGCTTTCTTT
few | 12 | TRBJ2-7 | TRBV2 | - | CASRGTGHEQYF | TGTGCCAGCAGGGGGACGGGGCACGAGCAGTACTTC
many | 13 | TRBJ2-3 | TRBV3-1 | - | CASSQTQPRTQYF | TGTGCCAGCAGCCAGACCCAGCCTCGTACGCAGTATTTT
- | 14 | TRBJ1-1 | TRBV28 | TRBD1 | CASSVTGGTTEAFF | TGTGCCAGCAGTGTTACAGGGGGCACGACTGAAGCTTTCTTT
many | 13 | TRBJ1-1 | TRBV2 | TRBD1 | CASSVTGVGEAFF | TGTGCCAGCAGTGTGACAGGGGTCGGTGAAGCTTTCTTT
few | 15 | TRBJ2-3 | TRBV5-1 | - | CASSLTDIRTDTQYF | TGCGCCAGCAGCTTGACTGATATACGCACAGATACGCAGTATTTT
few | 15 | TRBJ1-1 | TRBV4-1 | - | CASSPFRRQNTEAFF | TGCGCCAGCAGCCCCTTTAGGCGACAGAACACTGAAGCTTTCTTT
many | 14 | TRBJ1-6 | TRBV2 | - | CASSVEPDNSPLHF | TGTGCCAGCAGTGTAGAACCGGATAATTCACCCCTCCACTTT
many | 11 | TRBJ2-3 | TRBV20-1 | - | CSARVRYTQYF | TGCAGTGCTAGAGTGCGGTATACGCAGTATTTT
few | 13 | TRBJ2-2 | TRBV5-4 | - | CAGWDDMSRELFF | TGTGCCGGATGGGATGACATGAGTAGGGAGCTGTTTTTT
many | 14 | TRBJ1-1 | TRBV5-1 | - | CASSLLQGGTEAFF | TGTGCCAGCAGCCTATTACAGGGAGGGACTGAAGCTTTCTTT
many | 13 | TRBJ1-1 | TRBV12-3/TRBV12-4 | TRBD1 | CASSQGQGARAFF | TGTGCCAGCAGCCAGGGACAGGGGGCCAGGGCTTTCTTT
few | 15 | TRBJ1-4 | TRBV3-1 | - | CASSQESTTSEKLFF | TGTGCCAGCAGCCAAGAATCTACAACCTCTGAAAAACTGTTTTTT
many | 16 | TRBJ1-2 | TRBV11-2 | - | CASSSRTGFISYGYTF | TGTGCCAGCAGCTCGAGAACAGGGTTTATATCCTATGGCTACACCTTC
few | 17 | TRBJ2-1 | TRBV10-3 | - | CAISRRAQGLGNNEQFF | TGTGCCATCAGCCGTCGGGCCCAGGGGCTGGGGAACAATGAGCAGTTCTTC
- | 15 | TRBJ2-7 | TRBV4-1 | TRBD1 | CASSQVGTAAGFLLF | TGCGCCAGCAGCCAAGTCGGGACAGCCGCTGGGTTTCTCCTCTTC
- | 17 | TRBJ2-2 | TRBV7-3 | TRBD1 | CASSRADREGCTGELFF | TGTGCCAGCAGCCGAGCCGACAGGGAAGGTTGCACCGGGGAGCTGTTTTTT
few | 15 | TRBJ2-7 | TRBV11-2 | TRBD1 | CASSPGGDRLYGQYF | TGTGCCAGCAGCCCCGGAGGGGACAGGCTCTACGGGCAGTACTTC
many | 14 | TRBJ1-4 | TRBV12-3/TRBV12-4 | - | CASSEDFRGEKLFF | TGTGCCAGCAGTGAGGATTTTAGGGGTGAAAAACTGTTTTTT
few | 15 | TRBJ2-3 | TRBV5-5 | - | CASSSQLVGADTQYF | TGTGCCAGCAGCTCCCAATTAGTCGGCGCAGATACGCAGTATTTT